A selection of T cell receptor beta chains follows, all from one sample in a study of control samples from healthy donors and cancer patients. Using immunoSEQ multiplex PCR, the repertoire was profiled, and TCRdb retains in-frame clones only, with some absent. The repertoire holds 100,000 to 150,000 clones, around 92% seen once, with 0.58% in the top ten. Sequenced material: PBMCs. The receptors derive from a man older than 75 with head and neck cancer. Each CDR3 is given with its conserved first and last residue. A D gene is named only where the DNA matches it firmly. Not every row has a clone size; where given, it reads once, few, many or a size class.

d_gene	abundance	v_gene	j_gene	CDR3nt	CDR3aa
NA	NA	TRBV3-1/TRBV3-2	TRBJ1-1	TGTGCCAGCAGCCCGAGGAGGGGCACTGAAGCTTTCTTT	CASSPRRGTEAFF
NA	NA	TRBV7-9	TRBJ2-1	TGTGCCAGCAGCCCCCGGGGCAGCTACTACAATGAGCAGTTCTTC	CASSPRGSYYNEQFF
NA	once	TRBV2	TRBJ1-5	TGTGCCAGCAGGTTGGTAATAGGTCAGCCCCAGCATTTT	CASRLVIGQPQHF
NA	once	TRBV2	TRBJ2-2	TGTGCCAGCAGTGTTTCCTTCGCGAACACCGGGGAGCTGTTTTTT	CASSVSFANTGELFF
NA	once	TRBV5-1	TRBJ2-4	TGCGCCAGCAGCTTGGCCCCCAGGGACCAAAACATTCAGTACTTC	CASSLAPRDQNIQYF
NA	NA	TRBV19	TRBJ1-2	TGTGCCAGTAGTATAACCACCCCCCCAGGGGCGCGTTATGGCTACACCTTC	CASSITTPPGARYGYTF
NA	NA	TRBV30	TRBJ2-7	TGTGCCTGGAGTGTAGGAGGGGACTACGAGCAGTACTTC	CAWSVGGDYEQYF
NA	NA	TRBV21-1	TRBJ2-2	TGTGCCAGCAGCACTACGTGGGCGGGTTCGAACACCGGGGAGCTGTTTTTT	CASSTTWAGSNTGELFF
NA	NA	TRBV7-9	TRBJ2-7	TGTGCCAGCAGCTTAGGGGGGGCCCCCCGCGAGCAGTACTTC	CASSLGGAPREQYF
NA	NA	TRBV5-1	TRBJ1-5	TGCGCCAGCAGCTTGGGGGGGGGCGAGGGACAGCCCCAGCATTTT	CASSLGGGEGQPQHF
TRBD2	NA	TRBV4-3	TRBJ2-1	TGCGCCAGCAGCCAAGAAGCCATGATTGTCCGGGAGGAACGGAATGAGCAGTTCTTC	CASSQEAMIVREERNEQFF
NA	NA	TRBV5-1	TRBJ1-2	TGCGCCAGCAGCTTGGGACAGAGTAACTATGGCTACACCTTC	CASSLGQSNYGYTF
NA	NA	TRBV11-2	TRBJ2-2	TGTGCCAGCAGCTTAGTTTGGGATAGGGACACCGGGGAGCTGTTTTTT	CASSLVWDRDTGELFF